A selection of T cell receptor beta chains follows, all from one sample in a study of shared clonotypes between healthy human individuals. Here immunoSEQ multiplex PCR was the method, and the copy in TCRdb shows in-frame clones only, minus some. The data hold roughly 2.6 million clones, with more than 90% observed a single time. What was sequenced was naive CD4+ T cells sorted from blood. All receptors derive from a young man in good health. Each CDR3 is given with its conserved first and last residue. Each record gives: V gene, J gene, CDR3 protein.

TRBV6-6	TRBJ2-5	CASSYGSGTETQYF
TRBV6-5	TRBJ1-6	CASRRQGGSPLHF
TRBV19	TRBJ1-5	CASSIERISNQPQHF
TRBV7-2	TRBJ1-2	CASSLDPGNYGYTF
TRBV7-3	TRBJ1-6	CASSLGGESPLHF
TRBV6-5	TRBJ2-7	CASKEGVGYEQYF
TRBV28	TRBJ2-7	CASSLSPPQGQYF
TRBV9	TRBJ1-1	CASSVPPGEAFF
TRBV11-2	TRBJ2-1	CASSLDTVWSGNEQFF
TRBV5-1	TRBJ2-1	CASTPPGSYNEQFF
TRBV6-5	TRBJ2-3	CASSYRVSTDTQYF
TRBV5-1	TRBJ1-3	CASSLAGASGNTIYF
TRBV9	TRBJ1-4	CASSVGGLSEKLFF
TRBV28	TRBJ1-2	CASSLNRGFDGYTF
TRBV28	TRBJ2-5	CASTRTRTVGTRQETQYF
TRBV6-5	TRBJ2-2	CASRRGTGGTGELFF
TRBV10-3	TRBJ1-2	CAIRAGVVPNYGYTF
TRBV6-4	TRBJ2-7	CARSRRTDFYEQYF
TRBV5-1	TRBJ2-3	CASSLSPAGVTDTQYF
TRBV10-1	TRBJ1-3	CASSGPNTGNTIYF
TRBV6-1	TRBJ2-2	CASIFLGPGELFF
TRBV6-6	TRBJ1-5	CASSSGQGSQPQHF
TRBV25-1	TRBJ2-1	CASTLSGLGTYNEQFF
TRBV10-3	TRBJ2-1	CAISSGTLHNEQFF
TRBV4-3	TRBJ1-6	CASSQGSQPDLYNSPLHF
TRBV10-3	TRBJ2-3	CAISDSGDTQYF
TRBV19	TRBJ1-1	CASSTWTGNTEAFF
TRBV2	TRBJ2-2	CASSEWVAGGSKNTGELFF
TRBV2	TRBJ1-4	CASREQATNEKLFF
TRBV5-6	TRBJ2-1	CASSLIPRSYNEQFF
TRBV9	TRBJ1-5	CASSRDRADQPQHF
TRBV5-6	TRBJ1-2	CASRTTGGYGYTF
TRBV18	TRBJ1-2	CASSTLGGQGTYGYTF
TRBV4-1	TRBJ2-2	CASSSPPGTGVTGELFF
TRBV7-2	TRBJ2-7	CASSSQGTVAHEQYF
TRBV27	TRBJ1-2	CASTSPGSGYTF
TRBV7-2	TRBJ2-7	CASSTGTFSYEQYF
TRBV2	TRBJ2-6	CASREDRVGANVLTF
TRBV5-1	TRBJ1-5	CASSSRELGNQPQHF
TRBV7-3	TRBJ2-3	CASSLTPSRSDTQYF
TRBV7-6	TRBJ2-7	CASSLGSSRGASYEQYF